Below, 29 T cell receptor beta chains from the same sample are listed, as sequenced in a study of T cell responses to AZD1222 COVID-19 vaccine. Sequencing used immunoSEQ multiplex PCR; TCRdb keeps in-frame clones, though not all of them. Here the sample spans 150,000 to 200,000 clones, approximately 93% being singletons. This material consisted of peripheral blood, taken on day 0 of AZD1222 vaccination. The origin of the receptors is an adult in good health.

V and J are TRBV7-9 and TRBJ2-7, with 8 bases identical to TRBD2. Germline CDR1 and CDR2: SEHNR and FQNEAQ (reference sequence). V shed 5 bases and J 3 bases; nucleotides not matched to a gene: 15. There are 17 residues in the CDR3. CDR3 in amino acids: CASSLRAGGAVDYEQYF. The DNA for the CDR3 is TGTGCCAGCAGCCTAAGGGCGGGAGGAGCGGTGGACTACGAGCAGTACTTC.

The chain has TRBV9 and TRBJ2-1; D is possibly TRBD1 or TRBD2 (6 bases each). The CDR3 length is 16 residues. Germline V CDR1 and CDR2: SGDLS, YYNGEE. V lost 1 base to trimming and J lost 5 bases, with 16 bases between them. The CDR3 bases are TGTGCCAGCAGCGTAAAAGAAGGGGGGACTCACAATGAGCAGTTCTTC. Protein sequence: CASSVKEGGTHNEQFF.

The chain carries TRBV27 and TRBJ1-2, with D possibly TRBD1 on 5 matching bases. CDR3 length equals 14 residues. Germline V gene lookup returns CDR1 MNHEY and CDR2 SMNVEV (reference sequence). V lost 4 bases and J 3 bases, leaving 12 bases between the germline ends. CDR3 loop: CASSSRQGYYGYTF. CDR3 sequence (DNA): TGTGCCAGCAGTTCGAGGCAGGGCTACTATGGCTACACCTTC.

The rearrangement uses TRBV7-2 and TRBJ1-2, with 8 bases fitting TRBD1. J gave up 6 bases and V 3 bases, and 15 bases lay outside the gene matches. The CDR3 totals 17 residues. Per germline, CDR1 SGHTA and CDR2 FQGNSA. CDR3 protein: CASSFLPPGQVSHGYTF. The DNA of the CDR3 is TGTGCCAGCAGCTTTTTGCCGCCGGGACAGGTCTCTCATGGCTACACCTTC.

Notes on this clone: The sample contains more than one DNA sequence encoding this CDR3. This sequence joins TRBV20-1 and TRBJ1-2, with TRBD1 identical over 9 bases. CDR1 is DFQATT, CDR2 SNEGSKA, per germline (reference sequence). After removal of 5 bases from V and 6 bases from J, the junction contained 1 base not matched to a gene. The CDR3 spans 11 residues. In DNA form, the CDR3 reads TGCAGTGCTCGGACAGGGGATGGCTACACCTTC. Amino acid sequence: CSARTGDGYTF.

This chain joins TRBV25-1 and TRBJ2-1, with TRBD2 matching over 7 bases. This CDR3 spans 13 amino acids. V lost 1 base and J lost 12; bases outside the gene matches: 6. CDR1 and CDR2 (germline): MGHDK, SYGVNS. The CDR3 DNA reads TGTGCCAGCAGTGAATCTGGGACTATCAGGCAGTTCTTC. Translated: CASSESGTIRQFF.

The rearrangement uses TRBV2 and TRBJ2-5, with 12 nucleotides matching TRBD2. Germline CDR1 and CDR2: SNHLY and FYNNEI. V was clipped by 4 bases and J by 7 bases; unmatched bases: 7. CDR3 length: 15 residues. CDR3 loop: CASSARLAGVGTQYF. Written as DNA, the CDR3 is TGTGCCAGCAGTGCCCGACTAGCGGGAGTAGGGACCCAGTACTTC.

The chain uses TRBV14 and TRBJ1-5; D call uncertain. Per the germline V gene, CDR1 is SGHDN and CDR2 is FVKESK. Trimming took 1 base from V and 7 from J, leaving 5 bases between them. The CDR3 is made up of 12 amino acids. The DNA of the CDR3 is TGTGCCAGCAGCCAAGGGTTACAGCCCCAGCATTTT. This codes for CASSQGLQPQHF.

V gene TRBV12-3 or TRBV12-4 combines with J gene TRBJ2-3, with D unresolved. V shed 6 bases and J shed 4 bases, with 11 bases lying between them. The CDR3 sequence is 13 residues long. CDR3 sequence (DNA): TGTGCCAGCAGCCCGTACGCCCCAGATACGCAGTATTTT. This sequence encodes CASSPYAPDTQYF.

V and J are TRBV5-4 and TRBJ2-3, with D maybe TRBD1 (6 bases). CDR3 length: 10 residues. In germline, CDR1 is SGHNT, CDR2 YYREEE (reference sequence). V was shortened by 9 bases and J by 6 bases, with 8 bases between the two germline ends. CDR3 DNA sequence: TGTGCCACCCAGGGGGATACGCAGTATTTT. Its protein is CATQGDTQYF.

The chain carries TRBV7-9 and TRBJ2-3, with 9 bases matching TRBD2. Germline CDR1 SEHNR, CDR2 FQNEAQ (reference sequence). This CDR3 has 15 amino acids. The V gene end was trimmed by 1 base and the J gene end by 4 bases; junction bases not matched to a gene: 3. The DNA of the CDR3 is TGTGCCAGCAGCTTAGTAGCGGGAGTGTCAGATACGCAGTATTTT. Residues: CASSLVAGVSDTQYF.

The chain is built from TRBV12-3 or TRBV12-4 and TRBJ2-7, with unresolved D. This CDR3 has 11 residues. V was trimmed by 2 bases and J by 3 bases, leaving 2 bases between them. CDR3 sequence (DNA): TGTGCCAGCAGTTTAAACTACGAGCAGTACTTC. Its protein is CASSLNYEQYF.

The DNA for the CDR3 is TGTGCCAGCAGCCTAAGGGTCGGACAGCCGGGCGGTCAGCCCCAGCATTTT. This codes for CASSLRVGQPGGQPQHF. This chain links TRBV14 with TRBJ1-5, with a weak D call TRBD1 (6 bases). Germline V gene lookup returns CDR1 SGHDN and CDR2 FVKESK. V was shortened by 4 bases and J by 6 bases, with 22 bases between the two germline ends. This CDR3 is built from 17 residues.

The rearrangement joins TRBV7-9 to TRBJ1-3; no clear D. Germline V gene sequence: CDR1 SEHNR, CDR2 FQNEAQ (reference sequence). The CDR3 covers 16 residues. Deletions cut 4 bases from V and 3 bases from J, with 16 bases between. The CDR3 DNA reads TGTGCCAGCAGCTCAGGCGGAGGGAGTTTTGGAAACACCATATATTTT. This translates into CASSSGGGSFGNTIYF.

The chain recombines TRBV5-6 with TRBJ1-3, with unresolved D. The CDR3 contains 15 residues. Germline V gives CDR1 SGHDT, CDR2 YYEEEE. Trimming pared 5 bases from V and 0 bases from J, leaving 12 bases between. The CDR3 loop is CASRGPGFSGNTIYF. In DNA, the CDR3 is TGTGCCAGCAGGGGCCCTGGATTCTCTGGAAACACCATATATTTT.

The chain couples TRBV6-5 to TRBJ1-1; TRBD1 might be the D (5 bases). CDR1 MNHEY and CDR2 SVGAGI come from the germline V gene. V was trimmed by 5 bases and J by 0 bases, leaving 13 bases between them. This CDR3 region has 15 residues. CDR3 sequence (DNA): TGTGCCAGCAGTCGGGCAGGGCCCATGAACACTGAAGCTTTCTTT. Protein product: CASSRAGPMNTEAFF.

About this clone itself: Distinct nucleotide sequences in the sample also encode this CDR3. The rearrangement joins TRBV19 to TRBJ2-5; D remains unclear. V gave up 3 bases and J gave up 1 base, with 3 bases separating them. This CDR3 is 12 amino acids long. Per the germline V gene, CDR1 is LNHDA and CDR2 is SQIVND (reference sequence). CDR3 in amino acids: CASSIGQETQYF. CDR3 nucleotides: TGTGCCAGTAGTATCGGCCAAGAGACCCAGTACTTC.

The V and J genes are TRBV5-6 and TRBJ2-1; perhaps D is TRBD1 or TRBD2 (7 bases each). The V gene's germline CDR1 is SGHDT and CDR2 YYEEEE. The CDR3 consists of 15 residues. Trimming stripped 1 base from V and 7 bases from J, with 15 bases between. CDR3 residues: CASSLRGGGGNEQFF. The DNA of the CDR3 is TGTGCCAGCAGCTTGAGAGGGGGCGGGGGTAATGAGCAGTTCTTC.

The chain uses TRBV7-9 and TRBJ1-1, with D tentatively TRBD1 (5 bases). The CDR3 runs to 14 residues. CDR1 is SEHNR, CDR2 FQNEAQ, per germline (reference sequence). The V end lost 6 bases, the J end lost 3 bases, and 14 bases lay between the germline ends. CDR3 bases: TGTGCCAGCAGTCTAAGCGTGACAGACACTGAAGCTTTCTTT. Its protein product is CASSLSVTDTEAFF.

The chain combines TRBV6-5 with TRBJ1-3; a weak D match, TRBD1 (6 bases). This CDR3 contains 13 residues. CDR1 and CDR2 (germline): MNHEY, SVGAGI. Trimming pared 8 bases from V and 4 bases from J, leaving 12 bases between. The CDR3 DNA is TGTGCCAGCCCGGGGGCGCGGGGAAACACCATATATTTT. Translation gives CASPGARGNTIYF.

The chain recombines TRBV18 with TRBJ1-5; 7 nucleotides agree with TRBD1. CDR1 and CDR2 (germline): KGHSH, LQKENI. V lost 2 bases, J lost 5 bases, and 9 bases stayed unmatched. The CDR3 is 16 residues long. CDR3 region: CASSPSIGGGDQPQHF. CDR3 nucleotides: TGTGCCAGCTCACCAAGTATAGGAGGGGGCGATCAGCCCCAGCATTTT.

This sequence joins TRBV15 and TRBJ1-4; D remains unclear. CDR1 and CDR2 from the germline V gene are LNHNV and YYDKDF (reference sequence). Trimming pared 3 bases from V and 5 bases from J, leaving 16 bases between. The CDR3 runs to 16 residues. The CDR3 DNA reads as TGTGCCACCAGCAGGACCACAGCGACCCTGAATGAAAAACTGTTTTTT. Translation: CATSRTTATLNEKLFF.

The V and J genes are TRBV10-3 and TRBJ1-1; D gene unclear. Germline V gene data show CDR1 as ENHRY and CDR2 as SYGVKD. This CDR3 spans 13 amino acids. With 3 bases removed from V and 3 bases from J, the gap between germline ends came to 8 bases. CDR3 region: CAISEWVDTEAFF. DNA of the CDR3: TGTGCCATCAGTGAATGGGTCGACACTGAAGCTTTCTTT.

The chain is built from TRBV6-5 and TRBJ1-2; 12 bases are shared with TRBD1. Per germline, CDR1 MNHEY and CDR2 SVGAGI. The CDR3 runs to 13 residues. Trimming took 6 bases from V and 7 from J; bases not matched to a gene: 3. The CDR3 loop is CASRGTGGRGYTF. The CDR3 DNA reads as TGTGCCAGCAGGGGGACAGGGGGCCGTGGCTACACCTTC.

This rearrangement joins TRBV12-5 to TRBJ2-5; TRBD1 aligns across 7 bases. This CDR3 comprises 15 residues. Germline CDR1 and CDR2: LGHNT and FRNRAP. Trimming cost V 5 bases and J 2 bases; bases outside gene matches: 8. In DNA, the CDR3 is TGTGCTAGTGGTCTGACAGGGAATGGGCAAGAGACCCAGTACTTC. It is translated as CASGLTGNGQETQYF.

The V call is TRBV19, the J call TRBJ1-2; D gene uncertain. V was shortened by 3 bases and J by 4 bases, with 15 bases between the two germline ends. From germline, CDR1 is LNHDA and CDR2 SQIVND (reference sequence). The CDR3 spans 15 residues. CDR3 residues: CASSIPRGGSYGYTF. The CDR3 DNA sequence: TGTGCCAGTAGTATCCCCAGAGGAGGGTCCTATGGCTACACCTTC.

This rearrangement joins TRBV7-2 to TRBJ1-1; D may be TRBD1 (5 bases). CDR1 is SGHTA and CDR2 is FQGNSA in the germline V gene. The CDR3 covers 15 residues. V was shortened by 5 bases and J by 4 bases, with 17 bases between the two germline ends. CDR3 protein: CASSQAALGATEAFF. The DNA of the CDR3 is TGTGCCAGCAGCCAGGCAGCGTTAGGGGCCACTGAAGCTTTCTTT.

The chain couples TRBV11-3 to TRBJ1-2; D uncertain. CDR1 SGHNT and CDR2 YENEEA come from the germline V gene. V dropped 11 bases and J dropped 5 bases, with 15 bases sitting between them. The CDR3 runs to 12 residues. The CDR3, as DNA: TGTGCCCCGGCCGCGGATCCTTATGGCTACACCTTC. The encoded protein is CAPAADPYGYTF.

This chain uses TRBV10-3 with TRBJ2-2; 10 bases are shared with TRBD2. V was pared by 8 bases and J by 8 bases, with 8 bases of the junction left unmatched. Germline V gene lookup returns CDR1 ENHRY and CDR2 SYGVKD. The CDR3 contains 14 residues. The CDR3 loop reads CAISASGRSGELFF. The DNA for the CDR3 is TGTGCCATCTCGGCTAGCGGGAGATCAGGGGAGCTGTTTTTT.